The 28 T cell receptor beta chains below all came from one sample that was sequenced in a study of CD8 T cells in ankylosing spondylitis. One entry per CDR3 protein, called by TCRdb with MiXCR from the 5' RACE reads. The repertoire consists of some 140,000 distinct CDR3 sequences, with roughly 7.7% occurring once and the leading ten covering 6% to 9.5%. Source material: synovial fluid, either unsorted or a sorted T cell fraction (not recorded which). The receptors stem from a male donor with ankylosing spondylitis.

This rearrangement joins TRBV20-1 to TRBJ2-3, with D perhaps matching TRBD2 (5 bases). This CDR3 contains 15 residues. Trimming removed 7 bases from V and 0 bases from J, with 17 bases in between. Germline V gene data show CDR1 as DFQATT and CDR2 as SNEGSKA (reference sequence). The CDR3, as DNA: TGCAGTGGCCGAGGGTGGGCAGCCAGCACAGATACGCAGTATTTT. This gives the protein CSGRGWAASTDTQYF.

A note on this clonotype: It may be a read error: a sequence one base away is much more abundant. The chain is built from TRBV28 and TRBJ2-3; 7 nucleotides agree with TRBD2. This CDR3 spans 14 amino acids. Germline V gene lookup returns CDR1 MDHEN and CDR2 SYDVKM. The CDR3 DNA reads TGTGCCAGCAGCCGGCGGGAGTCCACAGTTACGCAGTATTTT. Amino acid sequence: CASSRRESTVTQYF.

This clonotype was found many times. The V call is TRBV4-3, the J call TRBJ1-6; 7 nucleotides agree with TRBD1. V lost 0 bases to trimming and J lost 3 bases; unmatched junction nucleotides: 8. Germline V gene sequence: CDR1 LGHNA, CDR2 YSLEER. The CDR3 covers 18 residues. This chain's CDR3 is CASSQDTPGQFYNSPLHF. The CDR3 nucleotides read TGCGCCAGCAGCCAAGATACCCCGGGACAGTTCTATAATTCACCCCTCCACTTT.

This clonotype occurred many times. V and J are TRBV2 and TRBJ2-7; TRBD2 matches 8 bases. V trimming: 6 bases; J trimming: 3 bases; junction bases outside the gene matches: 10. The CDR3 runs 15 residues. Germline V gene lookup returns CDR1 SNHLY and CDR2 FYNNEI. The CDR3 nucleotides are TGTGCCAGCAGGGAACTCGGGACTAGGGTCTACGAGCAGTACTTC. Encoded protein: CASRELGTRVYEQYF.

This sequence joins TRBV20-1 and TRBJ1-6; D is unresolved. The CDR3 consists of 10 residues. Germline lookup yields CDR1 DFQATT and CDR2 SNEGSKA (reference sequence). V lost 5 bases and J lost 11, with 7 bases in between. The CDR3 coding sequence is TGCAGTGCTCCCGCCCCACCCCTCCACTTT. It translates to CSAPAPPLHF.

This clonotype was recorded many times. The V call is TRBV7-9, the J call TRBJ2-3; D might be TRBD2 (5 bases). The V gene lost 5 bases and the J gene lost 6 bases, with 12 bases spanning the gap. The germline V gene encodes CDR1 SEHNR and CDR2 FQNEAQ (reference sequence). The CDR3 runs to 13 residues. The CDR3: CASSPRVADTQYF. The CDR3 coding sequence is TGTGCCAGCAGCCCCCGCGTAGCGGATACGCAGTATTTT.

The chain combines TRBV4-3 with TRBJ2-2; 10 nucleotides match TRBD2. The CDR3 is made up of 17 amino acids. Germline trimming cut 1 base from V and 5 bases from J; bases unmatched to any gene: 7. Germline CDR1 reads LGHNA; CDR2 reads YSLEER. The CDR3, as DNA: TGCGCCAGCAGCCAAGCCCCTAGCGGGGGTGAAACCGGGGAGCTGTTTTTT. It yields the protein CASSQAPSGGETGELFF.

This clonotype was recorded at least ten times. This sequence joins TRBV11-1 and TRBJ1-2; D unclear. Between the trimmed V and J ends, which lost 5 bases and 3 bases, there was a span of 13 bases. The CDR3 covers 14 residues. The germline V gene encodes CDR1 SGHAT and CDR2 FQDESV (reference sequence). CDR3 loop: CASSGGRPYYGYTF. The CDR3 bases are TGTGCCAGCAGCGGCGGCAGACCCTACTATGGCTACACCTTC.

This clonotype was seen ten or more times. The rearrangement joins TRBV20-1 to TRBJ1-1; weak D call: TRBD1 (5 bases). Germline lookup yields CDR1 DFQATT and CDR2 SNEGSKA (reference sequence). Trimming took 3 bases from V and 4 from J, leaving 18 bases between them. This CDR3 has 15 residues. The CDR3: CSARPVSGRGTEAFF. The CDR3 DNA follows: TGCAGTGCTAGGCCCGTATCGGGGCGCGGCACTGAAGCTTTCTTT.

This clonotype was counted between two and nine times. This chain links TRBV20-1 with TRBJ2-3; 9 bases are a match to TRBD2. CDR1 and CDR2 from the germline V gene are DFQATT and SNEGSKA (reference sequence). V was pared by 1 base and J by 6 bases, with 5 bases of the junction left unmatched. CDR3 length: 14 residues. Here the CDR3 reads CSARGSSGRDTQYF. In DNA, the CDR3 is TGCAGTGCTAGAGGATCCAGCGGGAGGGATACGCAGTATTTT.

The CDR3, as DNA: TGTGCCAGCAGCTCGGGACACTTAAACACTGAAGCTTTCTTT. Translated: CASSSGHLNTEAFF. This chain connects TRBV7-9 to TRBJ1-1; D is possibly TRBD1 (6 bases). Germline V gene lookup returns CDR1 SEHNR and CDR2 FQNEAQ (reference sequence). This CDR3 comprises 14 residues. V lost 4 bases, J lost 2 bases, and 11 bases lay in between.

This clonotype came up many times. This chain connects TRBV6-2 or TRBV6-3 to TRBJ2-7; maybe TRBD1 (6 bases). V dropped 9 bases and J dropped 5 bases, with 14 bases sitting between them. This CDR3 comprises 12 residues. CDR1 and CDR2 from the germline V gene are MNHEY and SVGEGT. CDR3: CASERGSHEQYF. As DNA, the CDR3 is TGTGCCAGTGAGAGGGGGTCCCACGAGCAGTACTTC.

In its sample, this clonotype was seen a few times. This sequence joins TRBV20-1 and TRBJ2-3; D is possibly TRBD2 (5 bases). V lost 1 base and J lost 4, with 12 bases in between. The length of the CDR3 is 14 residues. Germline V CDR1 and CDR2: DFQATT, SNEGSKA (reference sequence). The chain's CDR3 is CSARAAGGADTQYF. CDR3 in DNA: TGCAGTGCTAGAGCGGCCGGAGGAGCAGATACGCAGTATTTT.

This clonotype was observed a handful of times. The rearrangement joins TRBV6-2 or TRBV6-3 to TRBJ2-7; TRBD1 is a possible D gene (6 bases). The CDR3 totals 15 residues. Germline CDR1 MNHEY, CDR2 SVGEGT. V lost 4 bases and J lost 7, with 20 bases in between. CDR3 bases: TGTGCCAGCAGTTCAAGCCTCAGGGGAGTCCTTGAGCAGTACTTC. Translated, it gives CASSSSLRGVLEQYF.

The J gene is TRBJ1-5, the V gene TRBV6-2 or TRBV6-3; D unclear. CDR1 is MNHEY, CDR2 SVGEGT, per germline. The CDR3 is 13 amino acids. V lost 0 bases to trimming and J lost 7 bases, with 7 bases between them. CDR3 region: CASSYSQRQPQHF. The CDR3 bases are TGTGCCAGCAGTTACTCGCAGCGGCAGCCCCAGCATTTT.

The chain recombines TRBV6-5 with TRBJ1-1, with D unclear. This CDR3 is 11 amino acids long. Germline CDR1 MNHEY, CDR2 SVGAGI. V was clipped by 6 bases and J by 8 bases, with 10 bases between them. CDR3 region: CASRNPPEAFF. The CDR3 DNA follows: TGTGCCAGCAGGAACCCTCCCGAAGCTTTCTTT.

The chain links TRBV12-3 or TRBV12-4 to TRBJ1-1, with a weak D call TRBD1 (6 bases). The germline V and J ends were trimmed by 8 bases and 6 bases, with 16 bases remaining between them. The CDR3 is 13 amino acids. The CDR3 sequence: CASRDGQKAEAFF. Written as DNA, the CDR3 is TGTGCCAGCCGCGACGGACAGAAAGCTGAAGCTTTCTTT.

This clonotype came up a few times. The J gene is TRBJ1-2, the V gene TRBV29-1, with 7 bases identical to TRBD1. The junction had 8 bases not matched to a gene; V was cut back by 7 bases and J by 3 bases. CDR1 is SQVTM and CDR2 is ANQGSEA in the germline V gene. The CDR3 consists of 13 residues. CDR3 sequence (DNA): TGCAGCGCTATCAGGGGGGCCGACTATGGCTACACCTTC. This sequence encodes CSAIRGADYGYTF.

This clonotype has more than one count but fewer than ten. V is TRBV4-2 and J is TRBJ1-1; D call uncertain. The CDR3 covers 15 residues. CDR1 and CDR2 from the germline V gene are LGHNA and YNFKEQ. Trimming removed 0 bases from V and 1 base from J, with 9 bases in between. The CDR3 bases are TGTGCCAGCAGCCAAGAGAACAGAGCGAACACTGAAGCTTTCTTT. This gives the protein CASSQENRANTEAFF.

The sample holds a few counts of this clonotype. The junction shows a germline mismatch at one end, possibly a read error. This CDR3 is CASSLYLAGGSDF. The CDR3 nucleotides read TGTGCCAGCAGCTTATATCTAGCGGGGGGGTCGGATTTT. This sequence joins TRBV7-2 and TRBJ2-3, with 12 bases that match TRBD2. The CDR3 runs 13 residues. Germline V lookup: CDR1 SGHTA, CDR2 FQGNSA.

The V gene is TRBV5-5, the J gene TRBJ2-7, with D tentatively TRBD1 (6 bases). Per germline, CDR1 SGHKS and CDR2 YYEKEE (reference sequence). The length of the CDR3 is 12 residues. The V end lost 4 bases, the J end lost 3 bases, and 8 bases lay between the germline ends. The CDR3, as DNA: TGTGCCAGCAGCCCGACAGGCTACGAGCAGTACTTC. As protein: CASSPTGYEQYF. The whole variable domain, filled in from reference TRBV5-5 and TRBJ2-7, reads DAGVTQSPTHLIKTRGQQVTLRCSPISGHKSVSWYQQVLGQGPQFIFQYYEKEERGRGNFPDRFSARQFPNYSSELNVNALLLGDSALYLCASSPTGYEQYFGPGTRLTVT.

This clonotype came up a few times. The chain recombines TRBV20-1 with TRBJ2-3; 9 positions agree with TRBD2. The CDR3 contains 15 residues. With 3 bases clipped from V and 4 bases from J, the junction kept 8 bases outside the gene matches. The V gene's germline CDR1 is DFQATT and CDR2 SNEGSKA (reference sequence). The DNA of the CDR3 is TGCAGTGCTAGCCCTCTGCGGGAGGGCCCAGATACGCAGTATTTT. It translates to CSASPLREGPDTQYF.

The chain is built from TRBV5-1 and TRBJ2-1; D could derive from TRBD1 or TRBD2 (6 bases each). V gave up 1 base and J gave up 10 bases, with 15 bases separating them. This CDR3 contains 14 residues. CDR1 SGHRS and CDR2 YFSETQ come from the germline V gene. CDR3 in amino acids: CASSLSEGEGEQFF. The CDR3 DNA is TGCGCCAGCAGCTTGTCGGAGGGGGAAGGGGAGCAGTTCTTC.

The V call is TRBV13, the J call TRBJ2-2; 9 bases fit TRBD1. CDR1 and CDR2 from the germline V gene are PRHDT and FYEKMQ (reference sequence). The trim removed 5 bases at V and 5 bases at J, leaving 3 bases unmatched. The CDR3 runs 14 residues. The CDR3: CASSRDRETGELFF. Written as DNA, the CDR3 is TGTGCCAGCAGCCGGGACAGGGAAACCGGGGAGCTGTTTTTT.

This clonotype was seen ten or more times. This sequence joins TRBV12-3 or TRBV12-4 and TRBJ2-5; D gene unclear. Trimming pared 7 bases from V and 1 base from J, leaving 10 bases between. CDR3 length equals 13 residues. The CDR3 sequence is CASTPRIQETQYF. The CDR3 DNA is TGTGCCAGCACCCCGCGCATCCAAGAGACCCAGTACTTC.

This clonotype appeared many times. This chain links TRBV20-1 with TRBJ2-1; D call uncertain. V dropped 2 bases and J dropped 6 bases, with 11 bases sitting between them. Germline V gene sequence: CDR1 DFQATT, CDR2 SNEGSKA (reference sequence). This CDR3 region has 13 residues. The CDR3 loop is CSARRELGNEQFF. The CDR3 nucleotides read TGCAGTGCTAGAAGGGAATTAGGCAATGAGCAGTTCTTC.

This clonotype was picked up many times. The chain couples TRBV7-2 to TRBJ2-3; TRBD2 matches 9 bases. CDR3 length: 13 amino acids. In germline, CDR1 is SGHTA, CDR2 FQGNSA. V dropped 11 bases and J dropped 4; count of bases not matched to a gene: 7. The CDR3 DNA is TGTGCCTCGCGGGTAGCGGGGGCAGATACGCAGTATTTT. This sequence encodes CASRVAGADTQYF.

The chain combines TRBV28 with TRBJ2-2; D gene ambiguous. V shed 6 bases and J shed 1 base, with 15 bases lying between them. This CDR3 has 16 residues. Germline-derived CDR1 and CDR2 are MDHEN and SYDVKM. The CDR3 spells CASSPLYHQNTGELFF. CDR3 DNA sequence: TGTGCCAGCAGCCCCCTCTACCACCAGAACACCGGGGAGCTGTTTTTT.